What follows are 11 T cell receptor beta chains derived from one specimen sequenced in a study of human T cells and chemical hapten exposure (dated by TCRdb to about 2021). What the time point label conveys for this sample: pre-sensitization, week 0. The treatment or condition label of this sample denotes: therapeutic diphenylcyclopropenone sensitization with weekly scalp DPC. Library generation was performed with RACE. TCRdb lists the instrument as NextSeq 500. In TCRdb, the public reads were trimmed at Q25 with fastp and aligned with MiXCR, with productive beta chains retained. CDR3 protein duplicates are merged, each entry listing the most common genes and DNA. The sample table shows fewer than 70,000 distinct CDR3 sequences, and 5.5% to 7.5% are seen once. Of the sample, approximately 1.7% falls within the top ten clones. This sample comprised whole blood, obtained in connection with sensitization to the hapten diphenylcyclopropenone (DPC). The receptors shown here come from a woman aged 30 to 39 with alopecia areata. Some clones in this sample may be carry-over from other donors' samples.

This clonotype showed up many times. This chain joins TRBV29-1 and TRBJ1-5; 8 nucleotides line up with TRBD1. V lost 6 bases to trimming and J lost 5 bases; unmatched junction nucleotides: 6. The CDR3 is 13 residues long. CDR1 is SQVTM and CDR2 is ANQGSEA in the germline V gene. The CDR3 loop reads CSVAGTGDQPQHF. The CDR3 bases are TGCAGCGTAGCCGGGACAGGCGATCAGCCCCAGCATTTT.

This clonotype came up many times. The J gene is TRBJ2-3, the V gene TRBV12-3 or TRBV12-4, with 11 bases identical to TRBD2. With 6 bases clipped from V and 6 bases from J, the junction kept 8 bases outside the gene matches. The CDR3 runs 15 residues. CDR3 region: CASRAGTSGRDTQYF. The CDR3, as DNA: TGTGCCAGCAGGGCCGGGACTAGCGGTCGTGATACGCAGTATTTT.

The table lists this clonotype with a few counts. The gene calls are TRBV3-1 and TRBJ1-1; no reliable D call. The CDR3 loop spans 13 amino acids. V lost 2 bases and J lost 1, with 5 bases in between. CDR1 LGHDT and CDR2 YNNKEL come from the germline V gene (reference sequence). CDR3: CASSQKGNTEAFF. For the CDR3, the DNA is TGTGCCAGCAGCCAAAAGGGGAACACTGAAGCTTTCTTT.

V and J are TRBV4-1 and TRBJ1-5; 10 bases match TRBD1. The V and J ends lost 3 bases and 5 bases, in that order; junction bases with no gene match: 7. This CDR3 has 16 amino acids. Germline CDR1 MGHRA, CDR2 YSYEKL. This chain's CDR3 is CASSQAGTGVYQPQHF. DNA for the CDR3: TGCGCCAGCAGCCAGGCCGGGACAGGGGTTTATCAGCCCCAGCATTTT.

This clonotype was found many times. V usage is TRBV6-2 or TRBV6-3 and J usage is TRBJ2-2, with D possibly being TRBD1 (6 bases). Germline V lookup: CDR1 MNHEY, CDR2 SVGEGT. The CDR3 sequence is 15 residues long. Trimming pared 2 bases from V and 4 bases from J, leaving 11 bases between. The CDR3 reads CASSYGQQLTGELFF. CDR3 nucleotides: TGTGCCAGCAGTTACGGACAGCAACTCACCGGGGAGCTGTTTTTT.

This clonotype has a count of ten or more. The J gene is TRBJ2-3, the V gene TRBV20-1; the D call may be TRBD1 or TRBD2 (6 bases each). The length of the CDR3 is 13 residues. With 2 bases removed from V and 4 bases from J, the gap between germline ends came to 10 bases. Germline V gives CDR1 DFQATT, CDR2 SNEGSKA (reference sequence). The CDR3 DNA reads as TGCAGTGCTAGACGGGGGCAGGCAGATACGCAGTATTTT. This codes for CSARRGQADTQYF.

The chain is built from TRBV19 and TRBJ1-6; 9 nucleotides agree with TRBD1. Losses at the gene ends were 6 bases for V and 6 bases for J; bases not matched to a gene: 6. Per germline, CDR1 LNHDA and CDR2 SQIVND (reference sequence). The CDR3 totals 15 residues. As DNA, the CDR3 is TGTGCCAGTAGACCGACAGGGGGAAGTAATTCACCCCTCCACTTT. It yields the protein CASRPTGGSNSPLHF.

There are many counts of this clonotype. V and J are TRBV7-9 and TRBJ1-1; D uncertain. Germline CDR1 and CDR2: SEHNR and FQNEAQ (reference sequence). CDR3 length equals 11 residues. V was pared by 1 base and J by 10 bases, with 7 bases between. The CDR3 protein is CASSLEERAFF. The CDR3 DNA follows: TGTGCCAGCAGCTTAGAGGAGCGAGCTTTCTTT. The full variable domain, completed using reference TRBV7-9 and TRBJ1-1, is DTGVSQNPRHKITKRGQNVTFRCDPISEHNRLYWYRQTLGQGPEFLTYFQNEAQLEKSRLLSDRFSAERPKGSFSTLEIQRTEQGDSAMYLCASSLEERAFFGQGTRLTVV.

This chain joins TRBV20-1 and TRBJ2-2, with 7 bases matching TRBD2. J gave up 5 bases and V 5 bases, and 2 bases lay outside the gene matches. This CDR3 is 12 amino acids long. Germline CDR1 DFQATT, CDR2 SNEGSKA (reference sequence). CDR3 sequence reads: CSAARGTGELFF. CDR3 nucleotide sequence: TGCAGTGCTGCGCGGGGGACCGGGGAGCTGTTTTTT.

This clonotype was observed many times. V and J are TRBV5-4 and TRBJ1-4; 7 bases fit TRBD1. With 0 bases clipped from V and 5 bases from J, the junction kept 4 bases outside the gene matches. Germline V gene data show CDR1 as SGHNT and CDR2 as YYREEE (reference sequence). CDR3 length: 15 amino acids. The CDR3 spells CASSLEQGRNEKLFF. The DNA of the CDR3 is TGTGCCAGCAGCTTGGAACAGGGGAGAAATGAAAAACTGTTTTTT.

The sample holds many counts of this clonotype. The CDR3 loop is CASSPPLSPLHF. Written as DNA, the CDR3 is TGTGCCAGCAGCCCCCCTCTTTCACCCCTCCACTTT. This chain connects TRBV7-2 to TRBJ1-6; no reliable D call. In germline, CDR1 is SGHTA, CDR2 FQGNSA. CDR3 length: 12 residues. The ends were cut back, 5 bases at V and 9 bases at J, with 8 bases in the middle.